This TCR beta chain appears in the sequencing data of a study of blood T cell repertoires in COVID-19. Background on the study: The study counted Cohort 3 donors as recovered given two negative PCRs, clearance, or symptom resolution.

The sample holds one count of this clone. Here immunoSEQ multiplex PCR was the method, and the copy in TCRdb shows in-frame clones only, minus some. The data contain 200,000 to 250,000 clones, 70% to 90% of them singletons. Germline CDR1 KGHSH, CDR2 LQKENI. This CDR3 comprises 14 residues. Trimming at V came to 6 bases and at J to 4 bases, leaving 5 bases not matched to a gene. The sequenced sample consisted of PBMCs or T cells enriched from blood (not recorded which). The rearrangement joins TRBV18 to TRBJ2-3, with 9 bases fitting TRBD2. The TCR originated in a woman aged 45-65 years in a cohort exposed to, infected with or recovered from COVID-19 (not recorded which). CDR3 sequence (DNA): TGTGCCAGCTCCCGGGGACTAGCAGCAGATACGCAGTATTTT. This gives the protein CASSRGLAADTQYF. Combining the CDR3 with reference TRBV18 and TRBJ2-3 gives the whole variable domain NAGVMQNPRHLVRRRGQEARLRCSPMKGHSHVYWYRQLPEEGLKFMVYLQKENIIDESGMPKERFSAEFPKEGPSILRIQQVVRGDSAAYFCASSRGLAADTQYFGPGTRLTVL.